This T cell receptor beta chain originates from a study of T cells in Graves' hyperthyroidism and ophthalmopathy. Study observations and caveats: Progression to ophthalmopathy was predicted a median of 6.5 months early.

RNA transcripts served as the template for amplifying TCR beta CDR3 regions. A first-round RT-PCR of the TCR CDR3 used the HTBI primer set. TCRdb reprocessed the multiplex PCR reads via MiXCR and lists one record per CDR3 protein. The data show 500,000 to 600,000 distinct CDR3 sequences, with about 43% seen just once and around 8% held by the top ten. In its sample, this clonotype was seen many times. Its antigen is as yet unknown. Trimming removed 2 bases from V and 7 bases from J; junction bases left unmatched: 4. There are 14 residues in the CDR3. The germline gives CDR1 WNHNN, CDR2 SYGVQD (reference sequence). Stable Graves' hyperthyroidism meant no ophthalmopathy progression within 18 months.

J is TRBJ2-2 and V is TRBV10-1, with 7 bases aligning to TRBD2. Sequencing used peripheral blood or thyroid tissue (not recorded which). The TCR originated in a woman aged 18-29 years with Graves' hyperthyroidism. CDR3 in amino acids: CASSETREHGELFF. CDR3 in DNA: TGCGCCAGCAGTGAGACGCGGGAGCACGGGGAGCTGTTTTTT.